This TCR beta chain was captured by sequencing in a study of a mutant IDH1 vaccine in newly diagnosed glioma. Study background: Before enrollment, the patients had been treated with radiotherapy alone, temozolomide alone, or both together. Most of them had received both. Held at week 35, visit V12 was the safety follow-up, and visit V13 followed at week 47. Study outcomes and limitations: Changes in top peripheral clonotypes did not appear linked to pseudoprogression.

Germline V gives CDR1 MNHEY, CDR2 SMNVEV (reference sequence). CDR3 length: 15 amino acids. V lost 5 bases and J 6 bases, leaving 19 bases between the germline ends. The time point here: week 35, safety follow-up. Every vaccine dose comprised 300 ug of mutant IDH1 20-mer peptide plus topical imiquimod. Donors' newly diagnosed IDH1-mutant WHO grade 3 or 4 astrocytomas lacked nuclear ATRX. Sequencing was performed with immunoSEQ multiplex PCR; in TCRdb, only in-frame clones are kept and a portion is missing. The sample shows some 58,000 clones, 81% of them seen only once. Regarding this clone: The target antigen is unknown.

This specimen was PBMCs, taken from a glioma patient whose treatment included an IDH1 peptide vaccine. The chain links TRBV27 to TRBJ1-2; TRBD1 might be the D (6 bases). This receptor was obtained from a middle-aged man with glioma. The CDR3 sequence is CASSRRTVGGDGYTF. The CDR3 DNA follows: TGTGCCAGCAGTCGCCGGACAGTGGGAGGAGATGGCTACACCTTC.